The clone carrying this T cell receptor (beta chain) was seen repeatedly, ten times or more. The entry originates in a study of Graves' ophthalmopathy and Graves' hyperthyroidism. The length of the CDR3 is 13 residues. Germline V gene data show CDR1 as SGHRS and CDR2 as YFSETQ. Trimming shortened V by 4 bases and J by 7 bases, and 15 bases separated the two germline ends. Scientists amplified the TCR beta CDR3 regions from RNA transcripts. The first round was an RT-PCR with HTBI primers, and the second round was a multiplex PCR. A single record per CDR3 protein comes from TCRdb applying MiXCR to the multiplex PCR reads. The sample lists 500,000 to 700,000 distinct CDR3 sequences, approximately 22% seen once, with approximately 7% in the top ten.

Sequencing was performed on peripheral blood. The receptor was isolated from a young woman with stable Graves' hyperthyroidism. Some clones in this sample may be carry-over from other donors' samples. The chain carries TRBV5-1 and TRBJ2-7; D is possibly TRBD2 (6 bases). In nucleotides, the CDR3 is TGCGCCAGCAGCCACGGGAGCGCCGATGAGCAGTACTTC. This sequence encodes CASSHGSADEQYF.